The clone carrying this T cell receptor beta chain was recorded once. Its antigen is unknown. All the people who gave samples were healthy bone marrow donors. The sample originates from a study of cytomegalovirus exposure and HLA in healthy donors. Overall study context: Out of around 360 genotyped donors, roughly 78% belonged to the Caucasian-associated ancestry cluster.

The CDR3 runs to 14 residues. The germline V gene has CDR1 MGHRA and CDR2 YSYEKL. Trimming took off 2 bases at V and 6 bases at J, with 12 bases between the two ends. Findings of the study overall: Earlier results showed most TCR beta V segments being productive about 87% or about 30% of the time. When analyzed later, the rates of TCR association showed variation by HLA locus, with DRB1 the most and HLA-C the fewest.

Use of 60 Vbeta and 13 Jbeta primers characterized the PCR. Sequencing used immunoSEQ multiplex PCR; TCRdb keeps in-frame clones, though not all of them. The data hold around 150,000 clones, with roughly 76% observed a single time. The source of this sequence is a man aged 18 to 30 in good health and CMV-seronegative. The rearrangement links TRBV4-1 to TRBJ2-3, with D perhaps matching TRBD1 (6 bases). Material for sequencing was PBMCs. This CDR3 is CASSQPTGRDTQYF. DNA of the CDR3: TGCGCCAGCAGCCAACCCACAGGGCGGGATACGCAGTATTTT.